Listed below are T cell receptor beta chains from one sample, sequenced in a study of CD8 T cells in ankylosing spondylitis. TCRdb processed the 5' RACE reads anew with MiXCR; each CDR3 protein has one entry. The data hold 350,000 or so distinct CDR3 sequences, with roughly 14% observed a single time. Source material: blood, either unsorted or a sorted T cell fraction (not recorded which). The receptor set was obtained from a male donor with ankylosing spondylitis or in good health (not recorded which). The CDR3 runs from the conserved cysteine through the conserved F or W. Each record gives: D gene, clone size, V gene, J gene, CDR3 DNA, CDR3 protein. The D gene is left open where the match is weak. Clone size, where shown, is once, few, many, or a class for clones that have expanded.

D gene: TRBD2; clone size: many; V gene: TRBV12-3/TRBV12-4; J gene: TRBJ2-2; CDR3 DNA: TGTGCCAGTAACCGGGAGGGCCCGAACACCGGGGAGCTGTTTTTT; CDR3 protein: CASNREGPNTGELFF
D gene: .; clone size: .; V gene: TRBV5-1; J gene: TRBJ2-5; CDR3 DNA: TGCGCCAGCTTGGGAGATGGAGGCGAGACCCAGTACTTC; CDR3 protein: CASLGDGGETQYF
D gene: .; clone size: few; V gene: TRBV5-1; J gene: TRBJ2-1; CDR3 DNA: TGCGCCAGCAGCCCAGGGCAGGTGGGAAACAATGAGCAGTTCTTC; CDR3 protein: CASSPGQVGNNEQFF
D gene: .; clone size: many; V gene: TRBV10-3; J gene: TRBJ1-5; CDR3 DNA: TGTGCCATCGGAGCGCGGGGTGATAGCAATCAGCCCCAGCATTTT; CDR3 protein: CAIGARGDSNQPQHF
D gene: .; clone size: .; V gene: TRBV9; J gene: TRBJ2-7; CDR3 DNA: TGTGCCAGCAGCGTAGAGGCGGGAACGCAGTACTTC; CDR3 protein: CASSVEAGTQYF
D gene: .; clone size: .; V gene: TRBV11-2; J gene: TRBJ2-1; CDR3 DNA: TGTGCCAGCAGACGTTACCTGGGTGAGCAGTTCTTC; CDR3 protein: CASRRYLGEQFF
D gene: .; clone size: few; V gene: TRBV4-2; J gene: TRBJ1-3; CDR3 DNA: TGTGCCAGCAGCCAAGATGTCGGAGGGACCGCTGGAAACACCATATATTTT; CDR3 protein: CASSQDVGGTAGNTIYF
D gene: .; clone size: .; V gene: TRBV6-2/TRBV6-3; J gene: TRBJ2-7; CDR3 DNA: TGTGCCAGCAGTTATCCCTCGGCGGGGTTAGTCACCTACGAGCAGTACTTC; CDR3 protein: CASSYPSAGLVTYEQYF
D gene: TRBD1; clone size: .; V gene: TRBV5-1; J gene: TRBJ2-7; CDR3 DNA: TGCGCCAGCAGCCCACCCGGGACAGGGGGCGACGAGCAGTACTTC; CDR3 protein: CASSPPGTGGDEQYF
D gene: .; clone size: .; V gene: TRBV2; J gene: TRBJ2-7; CDR3 DNA: TGTGCCAGCAGTGCAGAGGGATTCGGCGAGCAGTACTTC; CDR3 protein: CASSAEGFGEQYF
D gene: .; clone size: few; V gene: TRBV6-5; J gene: TRBJ2-3; CDR3 DNA: TGTGCCAGCAGTTACGAAACAGCCTCTCATACGCAGTATTTT; CDR3 protein: CASSYETASHTQYF
D gene: .; clone size: many; V gene: TRBV5-1; J gene: TRBJ1-1; CDR3 DNA: TGCGCCAGCTCATCCGGGGCATTGAACACTGAAGCTTTCTTT; CDR3 protein: CASSSGALNTEAFF
D gene: TRBD1; clone size: few; V gene: TRBV6-5; J gene: TRBJ1-4; CDR3 DNA: TGTGCCAGCAGTTCCCGGGACAGGGGGTATGAAAAACTGTTTTTT; CDR3 protein: CASSSRDRGYEKLFF
D gene: .; clone size: many; V gene: TRBV12-3/TRBV12-4; J gene: TRBJ2-2; CDR3 DNA: TGTGCCAGCAGCCTTCTGGGGGAGCTGTTTTTT; CDR3 protein: CASSLLGELFF
D gene: .; clone size: .; V gene: TRBV5-1; J gene: TRBJ2-7; CDR3 DNA: TGCGCCAGCAGCCTCCGGGAGCGTGGGGTCTACGAGCAGTACTTC; CDR3 protein: CASSLRERGVYEQYF
D gene: TRBD1; clone size: few; V gene: TRBV19; J gene: TRBJ1-1; CDR3 DNA: TGTGCCAGTATAGGACAGGGATTATCAGCTTTCTTT; CDR3 protein: CASIGQGLSAFF
D gene: .; clone size: .; V gene: TRBV20-1; J gene: TRBJ1-3; CDR3 DNA: TGCAGTGCTAGAACGCCGGGCAGGTCGGCTGGAAACACCATATATTTT; CDR3 protein: CSARTPGRSAGNTIYF
D gene: .; clone size: .; V gene: TRBV29-1; J gene: TRBJ2-5; CDR3 DNA: TGCAGCGTTGACGGGGGAGAAAGGACCCAGTACTTC; CDR3 protein: CSVDGGERTQYF
D gene: .; clone size: .; V gene: TRBV29-1; J gene: TRBJ2-5; CDR3 DNA: TGCAGCGGGGGGTCAGGGAGAGAGACCCAGTACTTC; CDR3 protein: CSGGSGRETQYF
D gene: .; clone size: few; V gene: TRBV3-1; J gene: TRBJ1-4; CDR3 DNA: TGTGCCAGCAGCCCCTCAAGAGGACTGAAACTGTTTTTT; CDR3 protein: CASSPSRGLKLFF
D gene: TRBD1; clone size: few; V gene: TRBV7-2; J gene: TRBJ1-1; CDR3 DNA: TGTGCCAGCAGCCAACAGGGGGGAGCGGTCACTGAAGCTTTCTTT; CDR3 protein: CASSQQGGAVTEAFF
D gene: .; clone size: many; V gene: TRBV25-1; J gene: TRBJ1-5; CDR3 DNA: TGTGCCAGCAGTGAAAACGGCGACCGCAATCAGCCCCAGCATTTT; CDR3 protein: CASSENGDRNQPQHF
D gene: .; clone size: many; V gene: TRBV6-2/TRBV6-3; J gene: TRBJ1-1; CDR3 DNA: TGTGCCAGCTCCAGCCCGAACACTGAAGCTTTCTTT; CDR3 protein: CASSSPNTEAFF
D gene: .; clone size: few; V gene: TRBV20-1; J gene: TRBJ2-1; CDR3 DNA: TGCAGTGCTAGAGATTGGTCGCGGACCTACAATGAGCAGTTCTTC; CDR3 protein: CSARDWSRTYNEQFF
D gene: .; clone size: .; V gene: TRBV15; J gene: TRBJ2-4; CDR3 DNA: TGTGCCACCAGCGGGTCTTTCCGGTCCTCGGACATTCAGTACTTC; CDR3 protein: CATSGSFRSSDIQYF
D gene: TRBD1; clone size: few; V gene: TRBV5-1; J gene: TRBJ2-1; CDR3 DNA: TGCGCCAGCAGCACTGGACAGGGGGGGATCTATGAGCAGTTCTTC; CDR3 protein: CASSTGQGGIYEQFF
D gene: .; clone size: .; V gene: TRBV3-1; J gene: TRBJ1-2; CDR3 DNA: TGTGCCAGCAGCCAAGAACCCGGGAATGGTGGCTACACCTTC; CDR3 protein: CASSQEPGNGGYTF
D gene: .; clone size: few; V gene: TRBV6-1; J gene: TRBJ2-4; CDR3 DNA: TGTGCCAGCAGTCGAACGACAGTCTTAAACATTCAGTACTTC; CDR3 protein: CASSRTTVLNIQYF
D gene: .; clone size: .; V gene: TRBV6-5; J gene: TRBJ2-7; CDR3 DNA: TGTGCCAGCAGTTACGGGACACACTACGAGCAGTACTTC; CDR3 protein: CASSYGTHYEQYF
D gene: .; clone size: few; V gene: TRBV19; J gene: TRBJ1-2; CDR3 DNA: TGTGCCACGGGGGGGCTTGGAAGCTACACCTTC; CDR3 protein: CATGGLGSYTF
D gene: TRBD1; clone size: few; V gene: TRBV10-3; J gene: TRBJ2-7; CDR3 DNA: TGTGCCATCAGTGAGTCACAGGGGAGCTCCTACGAGCAGTACTTC; CDR3 protein: CAISESQGSSYEQYF
D gene: .; clone size: .; V gene: TRBV14; J gene: TRBJ2-1; CDR3 DNA: TGTGCCAGCAGCCAAGCGCGAACCTCCTACAATGAGCAGTTCTTC; CDR3 protein: CASSQARTSYNEQFF
D gene: .; clone size: many; V gene: TRBV7-9; J gene: TRBJ1-5; CDR3 DNA: TGTGCCAGCAGCTTAGGTCCCCAACAGCCCCAGCATTTT; CDR3 protein: CASSLGPQQPQHF
D gene: .; clone size: many; V gene: TRBV12-3/TRBV12-4; J gene: TRBJ2-1; CDR3 DNA: TGTGCCAGCACTACATTGCGAGGGGACTTGAAGTTCTTC; CDR3 protein: CASTTLRGDLKFF
D gene: TRBD2; clone size: .; V gene: TRBV7-2; J gene: TRBJ2-7; CDR3 DNA: TGTGCCAGCAGCTCTGGGACTAGCTTGTACGAGCAGTACTTC; CDR3 protein: CASSSGTSLYEQYF
D gene: .; clone size: few; V gene: TRBV4-1; J gene: TRBJ2-5; CDR3 DNA: TGCGCCAGCACCCATTACTGGGCAGGCCAAGAGACCCAGTACTTC; CDR3 protein: CASTHYWAGQETQYF
D gene: TRBD2; clone size: .; V gene: TRBV20-1; J gene: TRBJ2-3; CDR3 DNA: TGCAGTGCTATTAGCGGGAGAGGGGGTACGCAGTATTTT; CDR3 protein: CSAISGRGGTQYF
D gene: TRBD2; clone size: .; V gene: TRBV7-9; J gene: TRBJ2-7; CDR3 DNA: TGTGCCAGCAGCCCCGGTGGGGGGGCCTACGAGCAGTACTTC; CDR3 protein: CASSPGGGAYEQYF
D gene: TRBD1; clone size: few; V gene: TRBV20-1; J gene: TRBJ1-1; CDR3 DNA: TGCAGTGCTAGAGATGACGGAGGTTTTGGGACAGGGCGGTTGGGCACTGAAGCTTTCTTT; CDR3 protein: CSARDDGGFGTGRLGTEAFF
D gene: .; clone size: .; V gene: TRBV4-1; J gene: TRBJ2-5; CDR3 DNA: TGCGCCAGCAGTCGGTGGGAGGTGGGAGAGACCCAGTACTTC; CDR3 protein: CASSRWEVGETQYF
D gene: .; clone size: .; V gene: TRBV6-2/TRBV6-3; J gene: TRBJ1-1; CDR3 DNA: TGTGCCAGCAGCCACGATCGTGGGTTTAGGAACACTGAAGCTTTCTTT; CDR3 protein: CASSHDRGFRNTEAFF
D gene: .; clone size: few; V gene: TRBV4-1; J gene: TRBJ1-5; CDR3 DNA: TGCGCCAGCAGCCAAGATCAGACTTTCAATCAGCCCCAGCATTTT; CDR3 protein: CASSQDQTFNQPQHF
D gene: .; clone size: .; V gene: TRBV28; J gene: TRBJ1-2; CDR3 DNA: TGTGCCAGCAGTTTAAACCCTAACTATGGCTACACCTTC; CDR3 protein: CASSLNPNYGYTF
D gene: .; clone size: many; V gene: TRBV5-1; J gene: TRBJ2-2; CDR3 DNA: TGCGCCAGCAGCTCAAGACGAGGGACTCTACTCACCGGGGAGCTGTTTTTT; CDR3 protein: CASSSRRGTLLTGELFF
D gene: .; clone size: few; V gene: TRBV6-4; J gene: TRBJ2-1; CDR3 DNA: TGTGCCAGCAGTGACGGCCCCGGGGGCAATGAGCAGTTCTTC; CDR3 protein: CASSDGPGGNEQFF
D gene: .; clone size: .; V gene: TRBV6-1; J gene: TRBJ1-1; CDR3 DNA: TGTGCCAGCAGTGAAGCGGGGGGGCGGAACACTGAAGCTTTCTTT; CDR3 protein: CASSEAGGRNTEAFF
D gene: .; clone size: .; V gene: TRBV5-1; J gene: TRBJ2-7; CDR3 DNA: TGCGCCAGCAGCTTGGGGGGCCCCGGGAACTACGAGCAGTACTTC; CDR3 protein: CASSLGGPGNYEQYF
D gene: .; clone size: many; V gene: TRBV20-1; J gene: TRBJ2-3; CDR3 DNA: TGCAGTGCTCTTCATACGGATACGCAGTATTTT; CDR3 protein: CSALHTDTQYF
D gene: TRBD2; clone size: few; V gene: TRBV20-1; J gene: TRBJ2-7; CDR3 DNA: TGCAGTGCTAGAGTATGGGAGGGGGAGCAGTACTTC; CDR3 protein: CSARVWEGEQYF
D gene: .; clone size: few; V gene: TRBV5-1; J gene: TRBJ1-2; CDR3 DNA: TGCGCCAGCAGCTTAGGGGGACAATTAGGGAACTATGGCTACACCTTC; CDR3 protein: CASSLGGQLGNYGYTF
D gene: .; clone size: .; V gene: TRBV11-2; J gene: TRBJ1-1; CDR3 DNA: TGTGCCAGCAGCGTTATAGGGAGTTGGGACACTGAAGCTTTCTTT; CDR3 protein: CASSVIGSWDTEAFF
D gene: .; clone size: few; V gene: TRBV30; J gene: TRBJ2-5; CDR3 DNA: TGTGCCTGGACCGGGGGCATCGGAGAGACCCAGTACTTC; CDR3 protein: CAWTGGIGETQYF
D gene: TRBD1; clone size: .; V gene: TRBV5-6; J gene: TRBJ1-2; CDR3 DNA: TGTGCCAGCAGCTTGGTGGACAGGAGGAATGGTGGCTACACCTTC; CDR3 protein: CASSLVDRRNGGYTF
D gene: .; clone size: few; V gene: TRBV29-1; J gene: TRBJ2-2; CDR3 DNA: TGCAGCGTTTGGAAGGGCGCCGGGGAGCTGTTTTTT; CDR3 protein: CSVWKGAGELFF
D gene: TRBD2; clone size: .; V gene: TRBV5-1; J gene: TRBJ2-7; CDR3 DNA: TGCGCCAGCAGCTTACCGGGACTAGCGGGGCGCTTCCCCTACGAGCAGTACTTC; CDR3 protein: CASSLPGLAGRFPYEQYF
D gene: .; clone size: many; V gene: TRBV12-3/TRBV12-4; J gene: TRBJ1-1; CDR3 DNA: TGTGCCAGCAGTCTGCAAGCGGAAGCTTTCTTT; CDR3 protein: CASSLQAEAFF
D gene: .; clone size: .; V gene: TRBV12-3/TRBV12-4; J gene: TRBJ2-2; CDR3 DNA: TGTGCCAGCAAGGCAGGGGCCTTCGGGGAGCTGTTTTTT; CDR3 protein: CASKAGAFGELFF
D gene: .; clone size: .; V gene: TRBV19; J gene: TRBJ2-2; CDR3 DNA: TGTGCCAGTAGTATCGGTCCGAACACCGGGGAGCTGTTTTTT; CDR3 protein: CASSIGPNTGELFF
D gene: .; clone size: .; V gene: TRBV10-3; J gene: TRBJ1-4; CDR3 DNA: TGTGCCATCAGTACAGGTCCAACTAATGAAAAACTGTTTTTT; CDR3 protein: CAISTGPTNEKLFF
D gene: .; clone size: few; V gene: TRBV3-1; J gene: TRBJ1-3; CDR3 DNA: TGTGCCAGCAGCCAGACCGCTCTCTCTGGAAACACCATATATTTT; CDR3 protein: CASSQTALSGNTIYF